The clone carrying this T cell receptor (beta chain) was seen a few times. Its cognate antigen is unknown. One entry per CDR3 protein, called by TCRdb with MiXCR from the RT-PCR reads. The sample holds about 570,000 distinct CDR3 sequences, about an eighth seen once. Trimming shortened V by 5 bases and J by 11 bases, and 16 bases separated the two germline ends. The CDR3 is 12 residues long. Germline CDR1 MDHEN, CDR2 SYDVKM. This entry belongs to a study of response to subunit inactivated influenza vaccine. Whole-study findings and limits: Few additional T cells are recruited per seasonal influenza vaccination, authors suggested.

This chain connects TRBV28 to TRBJ2-7; TRBD2 might be the D (6 bases). This sample comprised PBMCs from blood, obtained on the day of vaccination. This sequence originates from a man aged 45 to 65 who received an inactivated influenza vaccine. The CDR3 nucleotides are TGTGCCAGCAGTACCGCGGGGTGGGAGAAGTACTTC. Its translation is CASSTAGWEKYF.